This T cell receptor (beta chain) stems from a study of control samples from healthy donors and cancer patients. The table came from immunoSEQ multiplex PCR; TCRdb's copy has only in-frame clones and leaves some out. The repertoire holds roughly 120,000 clones, with about 95% as singletons. J lost 7 bases, V lost 4 bases, and 11 bases had no gene match. From germline, CDR1 is SGHRS and CDR2 YFSETQ. This CDR3 comprises 16 residues. This clonotype was sampled from a young man in good health. J is TRBJ1-6 and V is TRBV5-1, with 7 nucleotides matching TRBD1. The sequenced sample consisted of blood. The CDR3 here is CASSPNPGQSNSPLHF. The CDR3 DNA follows: TGCGCCAGCAGCCCCAACCCGGGACAGTCGAATTCACCCCTCCACTTT.